This T cell receptor beta chain emerged from a study of cytomegalovirus exposure and HLA in healthy donors. PCR involved 60 Vbeta and 13 Jbeta primers. The method was immunoSEQ multiplex PCR; TCRdb's version includes in-frame clones alone and lacks a portion of them. The sample includes roughly 180,000 clones, around 85% of them seen just once. With regard to this clone: Its antigen is unknown.

Study-level findings and limits: The records held CMV serostatus as the only immune exposure information. A later analysis linked 16,951 TCR beta sequences to HLA alleles at 0.05 false discovery rate.

The germline CDR1 and CDR2 sequences are GTSNPN and SVGIG (reference sequence). The CDR3 consists of 16 residues. The V segment lost 0 bases and the J segment 2 bases; nucleotides outside the gene matches: 6. The clonotype comes from a man in his late teens or twenties in good health and CMV-seropositive. The specimen sequenced was PBMCs. The genes are TRBV30 and TRBJ2-3; 9 nucleotides line up with TRBD2. The CDR3 spells CAWSVGAGGITDTQYF. The CDR3 DNA reads as TGTGCCTGGAGTGTGGGAGCGGGGGGCATCACAGATACGCAGTATTTT.